This TCR beta chain was profiled in a study of regulatory T cells in long-lasting Graves disease. Study outcomes and limitations: Persistent disease favored TRBV28, TRBJ1-2 and TRBJ2-5. A greater number of public clonotypes (around 3,000) was shared by persistent patients than by new patients (about 880).

As to time point: newly diagnosed GD, antithyroid drugs for less than 3 months. PBMC-derived RNA was used for the TCR library. A few counts support this clonotype. What it binds is not known. In building TCR beta libraries, iRepertoire HTBI primers were used together with Arm-PCR of CDR3 regions. TCRdb used MiXCR to reprocess the multiplex PCR reads, holding one entry per CDR3 protein. This sample has about 400,000 distinct CDR3 sequences, with roughly 15% found just once. Germline CDR1 MNHNS, CDR2 SASEGT. CDR3 length: 11 residues. Trimming removed 4 bases at V and 3 bases at J, with 3 bases between. This sample was shared with a second study, whose subject was T cells in Graves' hyperthyroidism and ophthalmopathy. That investigation notes: Together with thyroid ultrasound, orbital computed tomography, serum thyroxine and TRAb, clinical symptoms were used for diagnoses.

The sample consisted of peripheral blood mononuclear cells (PBMCs), taken at new diagnosis, from a patient treated with antithyroid drugs. The chain joins TRBV6-1 to TRBJ1-2; D ambiguous. This TCR was sampled from a woman aged 18 to 35 with Graves disease. The CDR3 nucleotides are TGTGCCAGCAGTGTCGACTATGGCTACACCTTC. This translates into CASSVDYGYTF.